The 2 T cell receptor beta chains presented below share a single source sample, sequenced in a study of blood T cell repertoires in COVID-19. The protocol was immunoSEQ multiplex PCR, while the TCRdb copy is restricted to in-frame clones and leaves out a portion. The sample holds some 250,000 clones, roughly 84% seen once. What was sequenced was peripheral blood. These receptor sequences come from a woman aged 18 to 35 with acute or convalescent COVID-19.

The V and J genes are TRBV25-1 and TRBJ2-1; D not resolved. V gave up 3 bases and J gave up 8 bases, with 5 bases separating them. Per the germline V gene, CDR1 is MGHDK and CDR2 is SYGVNS. This CDR3 region has 11 residues. DNA of the CDR3: TGTGCCAGCAGTGATATGTATGAGCAGTTCTTC. The encoded protein is CASSDMYEQFF. Filled out from reference TRBV25-1 and TRBJ2-1, the complete variable domain reads EADIYQTPRYLVIGTGKKITLECSQTMGHDKMYWYQQDPGMELHLIHYSYGVNSTEKGDLSSESTVSRIRTEHFPLTLESARPSHTSQYLCASSDMYEQFFGPGTRLTVL.

This clone turned up a few times. The chain combines TRBV5-6 with TRBJ2-7; weak D call: TRBD2 (6 bases). Trimming removed 0 bases from V and 3 bases from J, with 16 bases in between. Germline V gene sequence: CDR1 SGHDT, CDR2 YYEEEE. This CDR3 spans 16 amino acids. CDR3 region: CASSLGGPGGLYEQYF. CDR3 coding DNA: TGTGCCAGCAGCTTGGGTGGACCCGGGGGACTCTACGAGCAGTACTTC.